These 3 T cell receptor beta chains originate from one sample sequenced in a study of OX40 agonist ivuxolimab in advanced cancers. Repertoires were generated with immunoSEQ multiplex PCR, while TCRdb's copy carries only in-frame clones and drops some. The repertoire includes tens of thousands of clones, about 80% of them detected once, and roughly 7% sits in the top ten. Sequenced here: CD4+ or CD8+ T cells sorted from blood, sampled in a trial of the OX40 agonist ivuxolimab. Source of these receptors: an adult with an advanced solid tumor such as melanoma, head and neck, liver or kidney cancer.

Here the CDR3 DNA reads TGTGCCAGCAGGTTTACAGGGAAGAACACTGAAGCTTTCTTT. The encoded protein is CASRFTGKNTEAFF. The V call is TRBV27, the J call TRBJ1-1; D possibly corresponds to TRBD1 (6 bases). The V gene's germline CDR1 is MNHEY and CDR2 SMNVEV (reference sequence). V lost 6 bases and J 1 base, leaving 12 bases between the germline ends. The CDR3 length is 14 residues.

V and J are TRBV7-9 and TRBJ1-1, with D hard to call. V was shortened by 5 bases and J by 4 bases, with 8 bases between the two germline ends. CDR1 and CDR2 (germline): SEHNR, FQNEAQ (reference sequence). CDR3 length: 12 amino acids. Here the CDR3 reads CASSLMSTEAFF. CDR3 bases: TGTGCCAGCAGCCTTATGAGCACTGAAGCTTTCTTT.

The chain carries TRBV7-9 and TRBJ2-7, with D perhaps matching TRBD1 (6 bases). This CDR3 comprises 15 residues. The germline V gene encodes CDR1 SEHNR and CDR2 FQNEAQ (reference sequence). The germline V and J ends were trimmed by 5 bases and 6 bases, with 20 bases remaining between them. DNA of the CDR3: TGTGCCAGCAGCGCCTCGACAGGTTTCAGAGGCGAGCAGTACTTC. It yields the protein CASSASTGFRGEQYF.